The 32 T cell receptor beta chains in this list originate from one sample, sequenced in a study of T-cell memory formation after mild COVID-19. MiXCR was run by TCRdb on the 5' RACE reads, yielding one entry per CDR3 protein. Among approximately 240,000 distinct CDR3 sequences listed, about 16% were seen once. The sample comprised PBMCs or a T cell subset sorted from them (not recorded which). These receptors were obtained from a young man who had mild COVID-19 (a few samples of this study predate the infection). Cell type and time point are not known.

The rearrangement uses TRBV7-2 and TRBJ2-5; 8 nucleotides line up with TRBD1. The trim removed 6 bases at V and 4 bases at J, leaving 4 bases unmatched. In germline, CDR1 is SGHTA, CDR2 FQGNSA. CDR3 length: 13 amino acids. In DNA form, the CDR3 reads TGTGCCAGCAGTGACAGGGGCCCAGAGACCCAGTACTTC. This encodes CASSDRGPETQYF.

The table lists this clonotype with a few counts. The V gene is TRBV2, the J gene TRBJ1-2, with a possible D match to TRBD1 (5 bases). The CDR3 runs 14 residues. Germline V gives CDR1 SNHLY, CDR2 FYNNEI. V lost 4 bases to trimming and J lost 8 bases, with 17 bases between them. CDR3: CASSAGILSGGYTF. Written as DNA, the CDR3 is TGTGCCAGCAGTGCAGGGATCTTATCGGGGGGCTACACCTTC. Full variable domain (outside the CDR3, taken from reference TRBV2 and TRBJ1-2): EPEVTQTPSHQVTQMGQEVILRCVPISNHLYFYWYRQILGQKVEFLVSFYNNEISEKSEIFDDQFSVERPDGSNFTLKIRSTKLEDSAMYFCASSAGILSGGYTFGSGTRLTVV.

Turning to this clonotype: This sequence may be a read error, since a much larger clone differs from it by one base. The V and J genes are TRBV7-9 and TRBJ1-2; D not resolved. With 1 base removed from V and 7 bases from J, the gap between germline ends came to 4 bases. CDR1 is SEHNR and CDR2 is FQNEAQ in the germline V gene (reference sequence). The length of the CDR3 is 11 residues. The CDR3 sequence: CASSLVAGYTF. In nucleotides, the CDR3 is TGTGCCAGCAGCTTAGTGGCTGGCTACACCTTC. Supplemented by reference TRBV7-9 and TRBJ1-2, the full variable domain reads DTGVSQNPRHKITKRGQNVTFRCDPISEHNRLYWYRQTLGQGPEFLTYFQNEAQLEKSRLLSDRFSAERPKGSFSTLEIQRTEQGDSAMYLCASSLVAGYTFGSGTRLTVV.

This clonotype was counted only a few times. V and J are TRBV5-6 and TRBJ1-2; possibly TRBD1 for D (6 bases). The CDR3 is 15 residues long. The V and J ends lost 2 bases and 3 bases respectively, with 14 bases between them. The germline gives CDR1 SGHDT, CDR2 YYEEEE. The DNA of the CDR3 is TGTGCCAGCAGCTTCTGGGGGGCTGGGGACTATGGCTACACCTTC. Translating it yields CASSFWGAGDYGYTF.

CDR3 DNA sequence: TGTGCCAGCACGACAGCTAATGAAAAACTGTTTTTT. Its protein is CASTTANEKLFF. The V gene is TRBV28, the J gene TRBJ1-4; weak D call: TRBD1 (5 bases). The V end lost 7 bases, the J end lost 3 bases, and 6 bases lay between the germline ends. The V gene's germline CDR1 is MDHEN and CDR2 SYDVKM. This CDR3 has 12 amino acids.

This clonotype was picked up a small number of times. The junction departs from germline at one end; a sequencing error may be responsible. The V call is TRBV3-1, the J call TRBJ2-4; 8 bases are shared with TRBD2. This CDR3 contains 13 residues. Germline CDR1 and CDR2: LGHDT and YNNKEL (reference sequence). The CDR3 loop is CASSQGVGGVVGF. The CDR3 DNA reads TGTGCCAGCAGCCAAGGTGTCGGGGGGGTTGTTGGATTC.

V usage is TRBV20-1 and J usage is TRBJ2-5; perhaps D is TRBD1 or TRBD2 (6 bases each). Germline lookup yields CDR1 DFQATT and CDR2 SNEGSKA (reference sequence). Between the trimmed V and J ends, which lost 0 bases and 4 bases, there was a span of 12 bases. The CDR3 extends over 14 amino acids. DNA for the CDR3: TGCAGTGCTAGAGATGCCCGGGGGCGAGAGACCCAGTACTTC. Protein sequence: CSARDARGRETQYF.

The chain has TRBV20-1 and TRBJ2-7; tentative D call: TRBD2 (5 bases). From germline, CDR1 is DFQATT and CDR2 SNEGSKA (reference sequence). V was pared by 1 base and J by 2 bases, with 12 bases between. The CDR3 runs 14 residues. This CDR3 is CSARARGRTYEQYF. The CDR3 DNA is TGCAGTGCTAGAGCCCGGGGTCGGACCTACGAGCAGTACTTC.

V and J are TRBV20-1 and TRBJ1-2; D perhaps matches TRBD1 (5 bases). The CDR3 loop spans 14 amino acids. Germline CDR1 DFQATT, CDR2 SNEGSKA (reference sequence). Trimming removed 0 bases from V and 2 bases from J, with 10 bases in between. CDR3 sequence: CSARDPRANYGYTF. The CDR3 DNA sequence: TGCAGTGCTAGAGATCCCAGGGCGAACTATGGCTACACCTTC.

This chain uses TRBV6-2 or TRBV6-3 with TRBJ1-5; 9 bases match TRBD1. Germline values: CDR1 MNHEY, CDR2 SVGEGT. CDR3 length: 17 amino acids. V shed 0 bases, J shed 5 bases, and the junction held 8 bases outside the gene matches. CDR3 region: CASSYSYGWTGDQPQHF. CDR3 DNA: TGTGCCAGCAGTTACTCCTACGGTTGGACAGGGGATCAGCCCCAGCATTTT.

This clonotype was recorded a few times. The gene calls are TRBV6-2 or TRBV6-3 and TRBJ2-3; 10 bases are a match to TRBD2. The CDR3 contains 18 residues. The germline V gene encodes CDR1 MNHEY and CDR2 SVGEGT. V trimming: 5 bases; J trimming: 2 bases; junction bases outside the gene matches: 13. The DNA for the CDR3 is TGTGCCAGCAGTACCGTCGCGACTAGCGGGCAGTACACAGATACGCAGTATTTT. It encodes CASSTVATSGQYTDTQYF.

This chain uses TRBV29-1 with TRBJ1-1, with 7 bases identical to TRBD1. This CDR3 spans 13 amino acids. V was clipped by 3 bases and J by 0 bases; unmatched bases: 1. Germline V gene data show CDR1 as SQVTM and CDR2 as ANQGSEA. CDR3 in amino acids: CSVEGQLNTEAFF. CDR3 nucleotides: TGCAGCGTTGAGGGACAGTTGAACACTGAAGCTTTCTTT.

This clonotype was seen more than once but under ten times. This rearrangement joins TRBV7-3 to TRBJ2-5; D ambiguous. The CDR3 extends over 14 amino acids. The germline V gene encodes CDR1 SGHTA and CDR2 FQGTGA. Between the trimmed V and J ends, which lost 3 bases and 3 bases, there was a span of 11 bases. CDR3 sequence: CASSFRPGEETQYF. CDR3 DNA sequence: TGTGCCAGCAGCTTCAGGCCGGGTGAAGAGACCCAGTACTTC.

The rearrangement links TRBV5-1 to TRBJ1-5; D perhaps matches TRBD1 (6 bases). There are 14 residues in the CDR3. V gave up 0 bases and J gave up 6 bases, with 10 bases separating them. Germline V gene sequence: CDR1 SGHRS, CDR2 YFSETQ. The CDR3 protein is CASSLEGGSQPQHF. The CDR3 region has the DNA TGCGCCAGCAGCTTGGAAGGGGGATCTCAGCCCCAGCATTTT. Combining the CDR3 with reference TRBV5-1 and TRBJ1-5 gives the whole variable domain KAGVTQTPRYLIKTRGQQVTLSCSPISGHRSVSWYQQTPGQGLQFLFEYFSETQRNKGNFPGRFSGRQFSNSRSEMNVSTLELGDSALYLCASSLEGGSQPQHFGDGTRLSIL.

V gene TRBV4-3 combines with J gene TRBJ2-7, with D possibly being TRBD2 (6 bases). Trimming pared 0 bases from V and 7 bases from J, leaving 16 bases between. There are 15 residues in the CDR3. From germline, CDR1 is LGHNA and CDR2 YSLEER. In DNA, the CDR3 is TGCGCCAGCAGCCAAGACCTATCAGTGGGGAGGGAGCAGTACGTC. It encodes CASSQDLSVGREQYV.

Only a few counts were recorded for this clonotype. The V call is TRBV7-6, the J call TRBJ1-1; no clear D gene. CDR3 length equals 15 residues. The ends were cut back, 5 bases at V and 1 base at J, with 14 bases in the middle. Per the germline V gene, CDR1 is SGHVS and CDR2 is FNYEAQ. The CDR3 region is CASSDPFRRNTEAFF. CDR3 nucleotides: TGTGCCAGCAGCGATCCTTTCCGGAGGAACACTGAAGCTTTCTTT.

In this sample, this clonotype turned up a few times. This rearrangement joins TRBV9 to TRBJ2-3, with TRBD2 identical over 16 bases. The germline V gene has CDR1 SGDLS and CDR2 YYNGEE. The CDR3 runs to 18 residues. V dropped 0 bases and J dropped 4; count of bases not matched to a gene: 5. CDR3 protein: CASSVDPGLAGGADTQYF. The CDR3 DNA reads as TGTGCCAGCAGCGTAGACCCGGGACTAGCGGGGGGGGCAGATACGCAGTATTTT.

This clonotype was counted only a few times. Here the CDR3 DNA reads TGTGCCAGCAGCCGGGGGGGACACCCAGGTTGGTACGTC. Translating it yields CASSRGGHPGWYV. V and J are TRBV7-9 and TRBJ2-7, with 8 bases that match TRBD2. This CDR3 contains 13 residues. The germline V gene encodes CDR1 SEHNR and CDR2 FQNEAQ (reference sequence). Losses at the gene ends were 5 bases for V and 12 bases for J; bases not matched to a gene: 12.

The genes are TRBV15 and TRBJ2-2; TRBD1 might be the D (5 bases). The V and J ends lost 8 bases and 5 bases respectively, with 18 bases between them. CDR1 is LNHNV and CDR2 is YYDKDF in the germline V gene (reference sequence). This CDR3 contains 15 residues. CDR3 bases: TGTGCCACCTGCACAGGCAGCGCGAGGACCGGGGAGCTGTTTTTT. Translating gives CATCTGSARTGELFF.

V usage is TRBV30 and J usage is TRBJ1-2; D ambiguous. The CDR3 runs 10 residues. V lost 5 bases, J lost 3 bases, and 4 bases lay in between. Per the germline V gene, CDR1 is GTSNPN and CDR2 is SVGIG (reference sequence). The CDR3, as DNA: TGTGCCTGGGGGGACTATGGCTACACCTTC. Protein: CAWGDYGYTF.

This clonotype has just a few counts. The chain carries TRBV5-1 and TRBJ2-3, with 12 bases lining up with TRBD2. Unmatched junction bases numbered 14, after V lost 4 bases and J lost 5 bases. CDR3 length: 18 amino acids. Germline values: CDR1 SGHRS, CDR2 YFSETQ. The CDR3 sequence: CASSPYWASGGARDTQYF. CDR3 nucleotide sequence: TGCGCCAGCAGCCCCTATTGGGCTAGCGGGGGGGCCAGAGATACGCAGTATTTT.

The CDR3: CASSLAVGDYEQYV. The CDR3 nucleotides are TGCGCCAGCAGCTTGGCCGTAGGGGATTACGAGCAGTACGTC. The chain carries TRBV5-1 and TRBJ2-7; perhaps TRBD1 as D (5 bases). The CDR3 is 14 amino acids. Per germline, CDR1 SGHRS and CDR2 YFSETQ. Between the trimmed V and J ends, which lost 0 bases and 4 bases, there was a span of 11 bases.

This chain joins TRBV30 and TRBJ2-2, with D uncertain. The CDR3 loop spans 13 amino acids. Germline assignment: CDR1 GTSNPN and CDR2 SVGIG (reference sequence). V was trimmed by 5 bases and J by 5 bases, leaving 12 bases between them. CDR3 sequence: CAWGPWETGELFF. CDR3 in DNA: TGTGCCTGGGGGCCCTGGGAAACCGGGGAGCTGTTTTTT.

This rearrangement joins TRBV7-9 to TRBJ1-4, with D maybe TRBD1 (5 bases). Germline V lookup: CDR1 SEHNR, CDR2 FQNEAQ (reference sequence). The CDR3 is 22 residues long. V gave up 4 bases and J gave up 0 bases, with 30 bases separating them. Here the CDR3 reads CASSYGRLRGASTNATNEKLFF. The CDR3 DNA follows: TGTGCCAGCAGCTACGGACGTCTGCGGGGCGCCTCGACGAATGCAACTAATGAAAAACTGTTTTTT.

V is TRBV28 and J is TRBJ2-7, with 9 bases lining up with TRBD1. The CDR3 covers 14 residues. With 4 bases clipped from V and 6 bases from J, the junction kept 7 bases outside the gene matches. CDR1 and CDR2 from the germline V gene are MDHEN and SYDVKM. The CDR3 is CASSYLRDRVEQYV. For the CDR3, the DNA is TGTGCCAGCAGTTATCTCCGGGACAGGGTCGAGCAGTACGTC.

This sequence joins TRBV5-4 and TRBJ1-1; no clear D gene. The CDR3 extends over 13 amino acids. From germline, CDR1 is SGHNT and CDR2 YYREEE (reference sequence). Deletions cut 5 bases from V and 5 bases from J, with 13 bases between. CDR3 residues: CASSDLRETEAFF. DNA for the CDR3: TGTGCCAGCAGTGACCTGCGGGAAACTGAAGCTTTCTTT.

V and J are TRBV7-2 and TRBJ1-3, with D hard to call. The germline V gene encodes CDR1 SGHTA and CDR2 FQGNSA. Trimming cost V 5 bases and J 6 bases, with 11 bases left between them. The CDR3 is 13 amino acids. The CDR3 coding sequence is TGTGCCAGCAGCCCCTTCAGATCAAACACCATATATTTT. This gives the protein CASSPFRSNTIYF.

The chain joins TRBV5-1 to TRBJ1-2; weak D call: TRBD1 (5 bases). The CDR3 is made up of 14 amino acids. V was cut by 4 bases and J by 4 bases, with 14 bases left in between. Germline CDR1 reads SGHRS; CDR2 reads YFSETQ. The CDR3 is CASSRDGETYGYTF. The CDR3 DNA sequence: TGCGCCAGCAGCCGGGACGGTGAGACCTATGGCTACACCTTC.

This clonotype was counted a few times. The chain employs TRBV3-1 and TRBJ1-5; D is undetermined. Per germline, CDR1 LGHDT and CDR2 YNNKEL (reference sequence). The CDR3 covers 17 residues. The V gene lost 4 bases and the J gene lost 0 bases, with 16 bases spanning the gap. Here the CDR3 reads CASSPDPGSGSNQPQHF. The CDR3 coding sequence is TGTGCCAGCAGCCCGGACCCCGGTTCCGGTAGCAATCAGCCCCAGCATTTT.

V is TRBV4-3 and J is TRBJ1-6; D is ambiguous. The V gene's germline CDR1 is LGHNA and CDR2 YSLEER. V lost 0 bases to trimming and J lost 10 bases, with 7 bases between them. The CDR3 is 13 amino acids. The DNA for the CDR3 is TGCGCCAGCAGCCAAGATGCGGGATCACCCCTCCACTTT. The encoded protein is CASSQDAGSPLHF.

This clonotype has more than one count but fewer than ten. This rearrangement joins TRBV9 to TRBJ1-1, with D unresolved. With 0 bases removed from V and 1 base from J, the gap between germline ends came to 10 bases. CDR1 SGDLS and CDR2 YYNGEE come from the germline V gene. The CDR3 totals 15 residues. The CDR3 loop is CASSVEGRRNTEAFF. CDR3 sequence (DNA): TGTGCCAGCAGCGTAGAAGGGAGGAGGAACACTGAAGCTTTCTTT.

The chain combines TRBV20-1 with TRBJ2-5; 11 bases are a match to TRBD2. This CDR3 has 16 residues. The germline gives CDR1 DFQATT, CDR2 SNEGSKA (reference sequence). J gave up 2 bases and V 6 bases, and 11 bases lay outside the gene matches. CDR3 bases: TGCAGTGCCCATAATCGACTAGCGGGGAATCAAGAGACCCAGTACTTC. This codes for CSAHNRLAGNQETQYF.